The sequence of this T cell receptor beta chain was determined in a study of blood T cell repertoires in COVID-19. Only in-frame clones appear in the TCRdb table, and some are missing; sequencing was by immunoSEQ multiplex PCR. The repertoire holds 200,000 to 300,000 clones, with over 70% as singletons. From germline, CDR1 is SGHVS and CDR2 FQNEAQ. Trimming took 0 bases from V and 4 from J; bases not matched to a gene: 9. CDR3 length: 18 amino acids. The chain carries TRBV7-8 and TRBJ2-2, with 9 bases lining up with TRBD2. Specimen: peripheral blood. The sequence was collected from a woman aged 40 to 49 who had recovered from COVID-19. The CDR3 region has the DNA TGTGCCAGCAGCTTAGCCATGGGGCGGGGGGGCCGCACCGGGGAGCTGTTTTTT. Translation gives CASSLAMGRGGRTGELFF.